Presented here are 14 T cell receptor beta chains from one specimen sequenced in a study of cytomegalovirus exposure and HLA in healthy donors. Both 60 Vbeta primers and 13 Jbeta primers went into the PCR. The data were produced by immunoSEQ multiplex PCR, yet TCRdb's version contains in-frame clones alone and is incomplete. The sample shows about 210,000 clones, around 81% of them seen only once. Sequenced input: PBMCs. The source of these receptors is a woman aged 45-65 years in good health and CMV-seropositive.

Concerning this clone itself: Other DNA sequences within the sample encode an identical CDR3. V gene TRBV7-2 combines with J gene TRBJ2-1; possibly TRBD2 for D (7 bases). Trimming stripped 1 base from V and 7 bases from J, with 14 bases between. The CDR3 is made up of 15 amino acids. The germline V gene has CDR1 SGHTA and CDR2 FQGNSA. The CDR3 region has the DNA TGTGCCAGCAGCTTAGTTGCGGGGAGGGGGAATGAGCAGTTCTTC. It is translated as CASSLVAGRGNEQFF.

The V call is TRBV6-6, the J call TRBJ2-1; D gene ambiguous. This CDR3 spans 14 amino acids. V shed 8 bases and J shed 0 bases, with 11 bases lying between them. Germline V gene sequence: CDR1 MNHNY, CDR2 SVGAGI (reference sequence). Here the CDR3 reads CASFARVSYNEQFF. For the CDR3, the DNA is TGTGCCAGCTTCGCACGGGTCTCCTACAATGAGCAGTTCTTC.

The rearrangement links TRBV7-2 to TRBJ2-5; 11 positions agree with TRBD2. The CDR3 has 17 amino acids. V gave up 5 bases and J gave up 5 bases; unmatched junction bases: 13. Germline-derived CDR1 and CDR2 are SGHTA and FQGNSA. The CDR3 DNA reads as TGTGCCAGCAGCCGAAGGGCTAGCGGGGGGAGGGTGGAGACCCAGTACTTC. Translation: CASSRRASGGRVETQYF.

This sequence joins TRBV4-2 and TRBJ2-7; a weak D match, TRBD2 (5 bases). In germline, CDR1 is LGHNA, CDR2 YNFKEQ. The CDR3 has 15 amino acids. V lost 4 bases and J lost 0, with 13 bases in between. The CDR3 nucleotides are TGTGCCAGCAGCCCCGGGGTCTTCAACTCCTACGAGCAGTACTTC. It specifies CASSPGVFNSYEQYF.

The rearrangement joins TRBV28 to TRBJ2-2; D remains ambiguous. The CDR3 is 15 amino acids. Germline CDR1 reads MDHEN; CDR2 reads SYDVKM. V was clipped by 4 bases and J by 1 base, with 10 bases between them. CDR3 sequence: CASSWSQLNTGELFF. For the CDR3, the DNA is TGTGCCAGCAGTTGGAGTCAGCTGAACACCGGGGAGCTGTTTTTT.

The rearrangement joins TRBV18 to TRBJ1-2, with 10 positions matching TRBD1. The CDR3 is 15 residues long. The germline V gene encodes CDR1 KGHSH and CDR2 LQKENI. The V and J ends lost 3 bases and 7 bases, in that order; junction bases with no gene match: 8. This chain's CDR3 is CASSPSGQGIFGYTF. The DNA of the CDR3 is TGTGCCAGCTCACCGTCGGGACAGGGGATCTTTGGCTACACCTTC.

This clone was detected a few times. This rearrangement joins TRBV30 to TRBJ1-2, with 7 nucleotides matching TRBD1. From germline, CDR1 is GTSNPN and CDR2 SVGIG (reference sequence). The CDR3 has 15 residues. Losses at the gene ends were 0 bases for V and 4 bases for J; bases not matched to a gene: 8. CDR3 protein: CAWSVPRQGTYGYTF. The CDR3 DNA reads TGTGCCTGGAGTGTCCCGAGACAGGGAACCTATGGCTACACCTTC. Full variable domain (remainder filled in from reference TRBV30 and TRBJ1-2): SQTIHQWPATLVQPVGSPLSLECTVEGTSNPNLYWYRQAAGRGLQLLFYSVGIGQISSEVPQNLSASRPQDRQFILSSKKLLLSDSGFYLCAWSVPRQGTYGYTFGSGTRLTVV.

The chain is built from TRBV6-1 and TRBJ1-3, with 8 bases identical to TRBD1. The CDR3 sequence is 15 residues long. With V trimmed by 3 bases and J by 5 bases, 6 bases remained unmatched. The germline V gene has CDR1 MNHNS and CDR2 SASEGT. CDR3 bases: TGTGCCAGCAGTGAGTGGACAGGGTCTCGAAACACCATATATTTT. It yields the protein CASSEWTGSRNTIYF.

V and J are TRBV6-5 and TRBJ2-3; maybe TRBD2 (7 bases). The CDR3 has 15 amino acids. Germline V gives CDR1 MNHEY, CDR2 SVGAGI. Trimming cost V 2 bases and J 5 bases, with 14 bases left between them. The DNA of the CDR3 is TGTGCCAGCAGTTACGGGGAGGGGGTAGTAGATACGCAGTATTTT. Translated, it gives CASSYGEGVVDTQYF.

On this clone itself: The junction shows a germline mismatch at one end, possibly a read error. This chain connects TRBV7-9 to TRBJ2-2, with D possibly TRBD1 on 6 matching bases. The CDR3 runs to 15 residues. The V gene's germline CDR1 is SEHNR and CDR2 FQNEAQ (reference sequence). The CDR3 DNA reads TGTGCCAGCAGCTCATTTACAGGGAACCCCGGGGAGCTGTTTTTT. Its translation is CASSSFTGNPGELFF.

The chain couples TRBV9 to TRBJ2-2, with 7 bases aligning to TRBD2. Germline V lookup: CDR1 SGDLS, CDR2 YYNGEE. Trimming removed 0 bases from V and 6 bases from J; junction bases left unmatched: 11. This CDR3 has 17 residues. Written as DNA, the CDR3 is TGTGCCAGCAGCGTAGCCCCTCCGACCGGGGGGTCCGGGGAGCTGTTTTTT. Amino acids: CASSVAPPTGGSGELFF.

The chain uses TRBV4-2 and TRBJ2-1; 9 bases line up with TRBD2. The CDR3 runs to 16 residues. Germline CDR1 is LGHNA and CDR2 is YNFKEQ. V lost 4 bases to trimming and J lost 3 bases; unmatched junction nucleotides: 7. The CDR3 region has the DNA TGTGCCAGCAGCCCCTTCGAGCGGGGGGACTACAATGAGCAGTTCTTC. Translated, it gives CASSPFERGDYNEQFF.

CDR3: CATSSSPGQGIAEGSPLHF. The CDR3 DNA follows: TGTGCCACCAGCTCTAGTCCGGGACAGGGAATTGCCGAAGGGTCACCCCTCCACTTT. The chain joins TRBV15 to TRBJ1-6; 9 bases map to TRBD1. The CDR3 is made up of 19 amino acids. V lost 5 bases, J lost 10 bases, and 21 bases stayed unmatched. CDR1 and CDR2 from the germline V gene are LNHNV and YYDKDF (reference sequence).

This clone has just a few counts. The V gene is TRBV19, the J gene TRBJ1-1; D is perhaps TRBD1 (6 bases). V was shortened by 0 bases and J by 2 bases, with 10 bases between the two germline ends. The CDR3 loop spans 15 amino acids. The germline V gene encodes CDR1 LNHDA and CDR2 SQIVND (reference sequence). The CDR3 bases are TGTGCCAGTAGTATAGACCTAGGGACAAACACTGAAGCTTTCTTT. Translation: CASSIDLGTNTEAFF.